This T cell receptor beta chain was documented in a study of blood T cell repertoires in COVID-19. Study-level information: Acute-phase and convalescent COVID-19 samples originated in the United States, Italy and Spain. PBMCs, B-cell-depleted T cells, or T cells provided the cDNA or gDNA that made up the material.

Authors' data handling: Amplifying reference gene primers gave estimates of nucleated cell counts. Clones were sequenced by immunoSEQ multiplex PCR, and TCRdb holds only the in-frame ones, with some missing. V and J calls plus clone size are reproduced from that table; the DNA served to infer D and trimming. The sample includes some 150,000 clones, roughly 84% of them seen just once. Trimming cost V 10 bases and J 0 bases; bases outside gene matches: 5. The CDR3 is 16 amino acids. Per the germline V gene, CDR1 is ENHRY and CDR2 is SYGVKD. The rearrangement joins TRBV10-3 to TRBJ2-2; 13 positions match TRBD2. The receptor was isolated from a woman between 45 and 60 years old with acute or convalescent COVID-19. Sample: peripheral blood. The CDR3 nucleotides read TGTGCCAGCCAAGGACTAGCGGGGGCGAACACCGGGGAGCTGTTTTTT. This encodes CASQGLAGANTGELFF.